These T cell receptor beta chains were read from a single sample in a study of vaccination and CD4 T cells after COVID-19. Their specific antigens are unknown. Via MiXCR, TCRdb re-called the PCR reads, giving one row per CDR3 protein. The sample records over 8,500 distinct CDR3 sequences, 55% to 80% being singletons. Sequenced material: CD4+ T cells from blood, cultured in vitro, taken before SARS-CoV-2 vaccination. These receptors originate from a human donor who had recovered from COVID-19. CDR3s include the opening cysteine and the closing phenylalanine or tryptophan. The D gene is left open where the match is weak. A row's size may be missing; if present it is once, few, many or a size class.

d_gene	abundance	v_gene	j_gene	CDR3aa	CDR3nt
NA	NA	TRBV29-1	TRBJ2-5	CSVNSGTLVETQYF	TGCAGCGTTAATTCCGGGACCTTAGTAGAGACCCAGTACTTC
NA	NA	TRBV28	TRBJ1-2	CASSLSGLYGYTF	TGTGCCAGCAGTTTATCAGGGCTCTATGGCTACACCTTC
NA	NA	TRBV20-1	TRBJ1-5	CSASSGLGNQPQHF	TGCAGTGCCAGTAGCGGACTGGGCAATCAGCCCCAGCATTTT
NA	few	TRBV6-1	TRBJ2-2	CASTTRNTGELFF	TGTGCCAGCACAACCCGGAACACCGGGGAGCTGTTTTTT
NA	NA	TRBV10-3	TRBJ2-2	CAISEIGELFF	TGTGCCATCAGTGAAATCGGGGAGCTGTTTTTT
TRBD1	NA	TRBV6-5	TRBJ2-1	CASSYSMAQGANEQFF	TGTGCCAGCAGTTACTCGATGGCGCAGGGGGCGAATGAGCAGTTCTTC
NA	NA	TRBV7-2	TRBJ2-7	CASSPGLRDREQYF	TGTGCCAGCAGCCCGGGACTGAGGGACCGCGAGCAGTACTTC
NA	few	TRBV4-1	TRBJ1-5	CASSQVDMGMSAGQPQHF	TGCGCCAGCAGCCAAGTCGACATGGGCATGAGCGCGGGTCAGCCCCAGCATTTT
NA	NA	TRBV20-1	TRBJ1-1	CSADTGSIGNTEAFF	TGCAGTGCTGATACAGGATCTATTGGGAACACTGAAGCTTTCTTT
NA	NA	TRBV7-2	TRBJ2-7	CASSLALYEQYF	TGTGCCAGCAGCTTAGCGCTGTACGAGCAGTACTTC
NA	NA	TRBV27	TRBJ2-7	CASGRSNEQYF	TGTGCCAGCGGGAGGTCGAACGAGCAGTACTTC
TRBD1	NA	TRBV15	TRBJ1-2	CATSRDISGQGDGYTF	TGTGCCACCAGCAGAGATATTAGCGGACAGGGAGACGGCTACACCTTC
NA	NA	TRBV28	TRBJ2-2	CASSPRSWNTGELFF	TGTGCCAGCAGTCCAAGGTCTTGGAACACCGGGGAGCTGTTTTTT
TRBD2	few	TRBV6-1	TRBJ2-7	CASRPLAGGPSYHEQYF	TGTGCCAGCAGACCTCTAGCGGGAGGGCCAAGTTACCACGAGCAGTACTTC
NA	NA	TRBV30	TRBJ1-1	CAWSVHRTINTEAFF	TGTGCCTGGAGTGTGCATCGGACAATAAACACTGAAGCTTTCTTT
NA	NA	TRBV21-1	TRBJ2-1	CASSSQGLAGPSYNEQFF	TGTGCCAGCAGCTCCCAGGGGCTAGCGGGCCCCTCCTACAATGAGCAGTTCTTC
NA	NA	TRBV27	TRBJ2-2	CASNPGVKTGELFF	TGTGCCAGCAATCCGGGGGTTAAGACCGGGGAGCTGTTTTTT
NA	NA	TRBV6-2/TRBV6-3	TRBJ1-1	CASQRGTEMNTEAFF	TGTGCCAGCCAGCGGGGAACAGAGATGAACACTGAAGCTTTCTTT
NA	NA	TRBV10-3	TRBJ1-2	CAISGQDYGYTF	TGTGCCATCAGTGGACAGGACTATGGCTACACCTTC
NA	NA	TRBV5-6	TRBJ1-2	CASSLEQFIYGYTF	TGTGCCAGCAGCTTGGAACAGTTTATCTATGGCTACACCTTC
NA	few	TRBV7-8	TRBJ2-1	CASVWDFVPRNEQFF	TGTGCCAGCGTTTGGGATTTTGTGCCCCGGAATGAGCAGTTCTTC
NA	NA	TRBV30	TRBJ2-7	CAWSDGQPSPEQYF	TGTGCCTGGAGTGACGGACAGCCCAGCCCCGAGCAGTACTTC
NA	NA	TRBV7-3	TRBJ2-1	CASSALGASYYEQFF	TGTGCCAGCAGCGCCCTGGGAGCTAGCTATTATGAGCAGTTCTTC
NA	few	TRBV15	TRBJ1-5	CATSRDPNQPQHF	TGTGCCACCAGCAGAGATCCCAATCAGCCCCAGCATTTT
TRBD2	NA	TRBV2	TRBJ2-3	CASKSTSGSPDTQYF	TGTGCCAGCAAGTCTACTAGCGGGAGCCCAGATACGCAGTATTTT
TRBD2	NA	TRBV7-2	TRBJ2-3	CASSLASGRGTDTQYF	TGTGCCAGCAGCTTAGCCAGCGGGAGAGGCACAGATACGCAGTATTTT
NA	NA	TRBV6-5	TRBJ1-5	CASSYRRGRSNQPQHF	TGTGCCAGCAGTTACCGGCGTGGAAGGAGCAATCAGCCCCAGCATTTT
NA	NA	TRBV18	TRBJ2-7	CASSPPGPGRNEQYF	TGTGCCAGCTCACCACCTGGTCCGGGACGGAACGAGCAGTACTTC
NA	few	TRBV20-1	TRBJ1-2	CSAHRELNYGYTF	TGCAGTGCCCACAGGGAGTTGAACTATGGCTACACCTTC
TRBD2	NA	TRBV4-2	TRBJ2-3	CASSQPSTSGMGTQYF	TGTGCCAGCAGCCAACCCTCGACTAGCGGGATGGGTACGCAGTATTTT
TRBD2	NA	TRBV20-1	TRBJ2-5	CSAYGLAGSRGAQYF	TGCAGTGCTTACGGACTAGCGGGCTCACGGGGGGCCCAGTACTTC
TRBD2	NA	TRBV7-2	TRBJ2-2	CASRRRTSPDTGELFF	TGTGCCAGCAGACGTAGGACTAGCCCCGACACCGGGGAGCTGTTTTTT
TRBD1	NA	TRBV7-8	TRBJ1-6	CASSLALFPGQADSPLHF	TGTGCCAGCAGCTTAGCGCTATTTCCGGGACAGGCCGACTCACCCCTCCACTTT
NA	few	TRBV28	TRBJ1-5	CASSPDWARGNQPQHF	TGTGCCAGCAGCCCGGATTGGGCCAGGGGCAATCAGCCCCAGCATTTT
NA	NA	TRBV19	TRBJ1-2	CASTTNYGYTF	TGTGCCAGTACAACTAACTATGGCTACACCTTC
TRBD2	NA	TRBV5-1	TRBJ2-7	CASRGIRSASGRLEQYF	TGCGCCAGCAGGGGGATTAGATCGGCTAGCGGGAGGTTAGAGCAGTACTTC
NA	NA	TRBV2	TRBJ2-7	CASSEVQFRGGYEQYF	TGTGCCAGCAGTGAAGTTCAATTCAGGGGGGGCTACGAGCAGTACTTC
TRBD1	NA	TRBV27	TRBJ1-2	CASSTGFSDYGYTF	TGTGCCAGCTCGACAGGGTTCTCTGACTATGGCTACACCTTC
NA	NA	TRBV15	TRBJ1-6	CATSPGRLNNSPLHF	TGTGCCACCAGCCCAGGGAGGTTGAACAATTCACCCCTCCACTTT
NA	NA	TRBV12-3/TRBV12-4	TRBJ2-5	CASSLWSLVETQYF	TGTGCCAGCAGTTTATGGAGCCTAGTAGAGACCCAGTACTTC
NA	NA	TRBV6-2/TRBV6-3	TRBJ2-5	CASSRLGQETQYF	TGTGCCAGCAGTCGACTGGGACAAGAGACCCAGTACTTC